This T cell receptor (beta chain) was recovered during a study of cytomegalovirus exposure and HLA in healthy donors. The CDR3 sequence is 15 residues long. From germline, CDR1 is KGHSH and CDR2 LQKENI. V lost 3 bases to trimming and J lost 4 bases; unmatched junction nucleotides: 8. Primers: 60 Vbeta forward and 13 Jbeta reverse. Generated by immunoSEQ multiplex PCR, the TCRdb table keeps only in-frame clones and is missing some. The repertoire holds around 140,000 clones, with 60% to 85% as singletons. The clonotype comes from a middle-aged man in good health and CMV-seropositive. The chain joins TRBV18 to TRBJ2-7; 8 positions match TRBD2. Material for sequencing was PBMCs. The CDR3, as DNA: TGTGCCAGCTCACCCCTGGTTGCGGGAGGTTACGAGCAGTACTTC. This codes for CASSPLVAGGYEQYF.